The rows below give T cell receptor beta chains drawn from one sample of a study of blood T cell repertoires in COVID-19. Profiling relied on immunoSEQ multiplex PCR, and the TCRdb table lists in-frame clones only, not all of them. Of about 120,000 clones in the sample, around nine tenths were seen once. Sequenced sample: peripheral blood. All receptors derive from a human donor with active COVID-19. The donor label of this sample is uncertain. The conserved cysteine and the conserved F or W are not part of the CDR3 here. Size is stated for part of the rows, as once, few or many counts, or as a class when the clone is expanded.

j_call: TRBJ2-7
v_call: TRBV7-9
clone_size: .
cdr3_aa: ASSLGGSEQY

j_call: TRBJ2-7
v_call: TRBV5-6
clone_size: .
cdr3_aa: AAPAWQGSLDEQY

j_call: TRBJ2-1
v_call: TRBV6-1
clone_size: .
cdr3_aa: ASSAGTGGSSYNEQF

j_call: TRBJ1-4
v_call: TRBV3-1/TRBV3-2
clone_size: .
cdr3_aa: ASSPHMDWDEKLF

j_call: TRBJ2-7
v_call: TRBV4-3
clone_size: .
cdr3_aa: ASSQALGRGVFVEQY

j_call: TRBJ1-6
v_call: TRBV15
clone_size: .
cdr3_aa: ATSRDRLEASYNSPLH

j_call: TRBJ2-1
v_call: TRBV18
clone_size: .
cdr3_aa: ASSRSGGHYNEQF

j_call: TRBJ2-7
v_call: TRBV7-9
clone_size: .
cdr3_aa: ASSSTGYYEQY

j_call: TRBJ1-2
v_call: TRBV7-9
clone_size: .
cdr3_aa: ASSLVQGLGGYT

j_call: TRBJ1-1
v_call: TRBV5-4
clone_size: .
cdr3_aa: ASSSRPGTEAF

j_call: TRBJ2-2
v_call: TRBV6-5
clone_size: .
cdr3_aa: ASGEDRGDTGELF

j_call: TRBJ1-2
v_call: TRBV25-1
clone_size: .
cdr3_aa: ASSDARFYGYT

j_call: TRBJ2-3
v_call: TRBV4-3
clone_size: .
cdr3_aa: ASMGGDTQY

j_call: TRBJ2-6
v_call: TRBV23-1
clone_size: .
cdr3_aa: ASSQSRGRGPRSGANVLT

j_call: TRBJ2-7
v_call: TRBV13
clone_size: .
cdr3_aa: ASSRTGFYEQY

j_call: TRBJ1-1
v_call: TRBV7-2
clone_size: .
cdr3_aa: AGGQMNTEAF

j_call: TRBJ2-1
v_call: TRBV4-1
clone_size: .
cdr3_aa: ASSQYTGTGPYNEQF

j_call: TRBJ2-2
v_call: TRBV11-2
clone_size: .
cdr3_aa: ASSLAGELF

j_call: TRBJ2-5
v_call: TRBV7-2
clone_size: .
cdr3_aa: ASSLRGGRETQY

j_call: TRBJ2-7
v_call: TRBV28
clone_size: .
cdr3_aa: ASSSSSYEQY

j_call: TRBJ2-7
v_call: TRBV29-1
clone_size: .
cdr3_aa: SGKDWDGGEQY

j_call: TRBJ1-2
v_call: TRBV9
clone_size: .
cdr3_aa: ASSVGAGKAT

j_call: TRBJ1-5
v_call: TRBV6-9
clone_size: .
cdr3_aa: ASSYSRGPQPQH

j_call: TRBJ1-2
v_call: TRBV7-6
clone_size: .
cdr3_aa: ASSPLRQGLGYT

j_call: TRBJ2-3
v_call: TRBV7-3
clone_size: .
cdr3_aa: ASSLSPLGGTSTDTQY

j_call: TRBJ2-1
v_call: TRBV7-2
clone_size: once
cdr3_aa: ASSHIGGSSYNEQF

j_call: TRBJ1-6
v_call: TRBV9
clone_size: .
cdr3_aa: ASSLEPSYNSPLH

j_call: TRBJ2-2
v_call: TRBV5-1
clone_size: .
cdr3_aa: ASSLEVTGVTGGELF

j_call: TRBJ1-2
v_call: TRBV28
clone_size: .
cdr3_aa: ASSRRARQGYYGYT

j_call: TRBJ2-3
v_call: TRBV7-2
clone_size: .
cdr3_aa: ASSLELAGGPDTQY

j_call: TRBJ2-5
v_call: TRBV7-6
clone_size: .
cdr3_aa: ASSLISGGSQETQY

j_call: TRBJ2-7
v_call: TRBV6-5
clone_size: .
cdr3_aa: ASSYSDTSYEQY

j_call: TRBJ2-5
v_call: TRBV18
clone_size: few
cdr3_aa: ASSRTGLETQY

j_call: TRBJ1-5
v_call: TRBV7-2
clone_size: .
cdr3_aa: ASSPDEGNQPQH

j_call: TRBJ2-2
v_call: TRBV5-1
clone_size: .
cdr3_aa: ASSGAGGKTGELF

j_call: TRBJ1-5
v_call: TRBV19
clone_size: .
cdr3_aa: ASRDSFQPQH

j_call: TRBJ2-1
v_call: TRBV7-9
clone_size: once
cdr3_aa: ASSLLLGTGDNEQF

j_call: TRBJ2-5
v_call: TRBV4-2
clone_size: .
cdr3_aa: ASSRIPGQGAETQY

j_call: TRBJ2-1
v_call: TRBV19
clone_size: .
cdr3_aa: ASSAQGAGDEQF

j_call: TRBJ2-7
v_call: TRBV6-1
clone_size: .
cdr3_aa: ASSEAASYEQY

j_call: TRBJ1-2
v_call: TRBV4-2
clone_size: once
cdr3_aa: ASSRTNPRGHGYT

j_call: TRBJ1-5
v_call: TRBV28
clone_size: .
cdr3_aa: ASSFFSGTVSNQPQH

j_call: TRBJ1-1
v_call: TRBV6-2/TRBV6-3
clone_size: .
cdr3_aa: ASSSPGQSKTEAF

j_call: TRBJ2-3
v_call: TRBV5-1
clone_size: .
cdr3_aa: ASSVDSSDTQY